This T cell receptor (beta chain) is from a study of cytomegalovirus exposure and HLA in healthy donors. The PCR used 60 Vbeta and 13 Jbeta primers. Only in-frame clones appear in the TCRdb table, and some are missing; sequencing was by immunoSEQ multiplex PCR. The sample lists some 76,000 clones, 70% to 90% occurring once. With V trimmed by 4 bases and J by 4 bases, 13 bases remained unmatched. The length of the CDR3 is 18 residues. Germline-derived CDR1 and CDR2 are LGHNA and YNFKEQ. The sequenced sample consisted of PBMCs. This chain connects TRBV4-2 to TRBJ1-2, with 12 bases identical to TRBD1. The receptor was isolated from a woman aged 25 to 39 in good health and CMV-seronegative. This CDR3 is CASSPGRDRGLFGYGYTF. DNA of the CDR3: TGTGCCAGCAGCCCAGGACGGGACAGGGGGCTTTTCGGCTATGGCTACACCTTC.